This T cell receptor beta chain was recovered during a study of blood T cells in healthy people across ages. V lost 4 bases and J lost 5; bases outside the gene matches: 7. CDR1 is MNHNS, CDR2 SASEGT, per germline. This CDR3 region has 14 residues. The sample providers were healthy Caucasian people from Russia, aged roughly 6 to 95. Peripheral blood from each donor was collected in a volume of 9.5 to 10 milliliters. The second PCR ran roughly 7 to 12 cycles with a sample-barcoded 5' primer and J-beta primers. One entry per CDR3 protein results from TCRdb running MiXCR on the 5' RACE reads. In the table there are fewer than 2,000,000 distinct CDR3 sequences, 30% to 40% of which are singletons.

This clonotype originated in a woman in her 30s in good health. This chain links TRBV6-1 with TRBJ1-2, with TRBD1 identical over 7 bases. The material sequenced was blood. The CDR3 here is CASSGDRVKYGYTF. Here the CDR3 DNA reads TGTGCCAGCAGTGGCGACAGGGTTAAATATGGCTACACCTTC.